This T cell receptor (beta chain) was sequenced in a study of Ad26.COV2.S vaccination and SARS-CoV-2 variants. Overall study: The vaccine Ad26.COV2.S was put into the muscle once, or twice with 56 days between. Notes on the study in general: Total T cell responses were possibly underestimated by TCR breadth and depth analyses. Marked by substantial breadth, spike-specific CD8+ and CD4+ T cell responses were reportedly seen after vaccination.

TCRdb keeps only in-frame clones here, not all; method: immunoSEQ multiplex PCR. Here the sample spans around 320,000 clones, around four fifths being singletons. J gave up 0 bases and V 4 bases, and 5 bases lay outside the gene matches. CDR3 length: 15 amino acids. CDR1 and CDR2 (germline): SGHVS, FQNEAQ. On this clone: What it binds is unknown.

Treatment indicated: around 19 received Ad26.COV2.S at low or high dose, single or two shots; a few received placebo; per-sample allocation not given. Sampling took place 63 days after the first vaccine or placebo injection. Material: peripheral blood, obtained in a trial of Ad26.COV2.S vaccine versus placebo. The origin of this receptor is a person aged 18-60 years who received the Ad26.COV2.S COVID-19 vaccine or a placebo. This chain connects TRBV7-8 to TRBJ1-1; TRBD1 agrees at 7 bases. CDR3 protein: CASSSMTGLNTEAFF. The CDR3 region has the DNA TGTGCCAGCAGCTCTATGACAGGGCTGAACACTGAAGCTTTCTTT. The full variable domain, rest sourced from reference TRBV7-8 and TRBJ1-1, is GAGVSQSPRYKVAKRGQDVALRCDPISGHVSLFWYQQALGQGPEFLTYFQNEAQLDKSGLPSDRFFAERPEGSVSTLKIQRTQQEDSAVYLCASSSMTGLNTEAFFGQGTRLTVV.